The 27 T cell receptor beta chains reported below all come from one sample, sequenced in a study of CD8 T cell repertoires and HIV-1 epitope variants. Their target antigens are unknown. Sequenced by immunoSEQ multiplex PCR; TCRdb stores in-frame clones only, minus some. The sample holds about 4,800 clones, 55% to 80% seen once. The source material was cultured CD8+ T cells derived from PBMCs. These receptors all stem from a male donor with HIV.

The table lists this clone with a few counts. The chain has TRBV10-3 and TRBJ1-1; D perhaps matches TRBD1 (5 bases). V was clipped by 2 bases and J by 8 bases, with 12 bases between them. Germline lookup yields CDR1 ENHRY and CDR2 SYGVKD. The CDR3 runs 13 residues. The CDR3 spells CAISEGGTAEAFF. The CDR3 bases are TGTGCCATCAGTGAGGGAGGGACCGCCGAAGCTTTCTTT.

The gene calls are TRBV11-3 and TRBJ1-1; unclear D gene. CDR3 length: 12 amino acids. Trimming removed 3 bases at V and 6 bases at J, with 8 bases between. Germline CDR1 SGHNT, CDR2 YENEEA. This chain's CDR3 is CASSLGNPEAFF. The CDR3 coding sequence is TGTGCCAGCAGCTTGGGTAACCCTGAAGCTTTCTTT.

This clone is hyperexpanded (1% or more) in the sample. The CDR3 loop is CASGLYPLDLNYGYTF. The CDR3 coding sequence is TGTGCCAGCGGCTTATATCCCTTGGACCTTAACTATGGCTACACCTTC. V gene TRBV28 combines with J gene TRBJ1-2; no clear D gene. From germline, CDR1 is MDHEN and CDR2 SYDVKM. Trimming removed 8 bases from V and 1 base from J, with 20 bases in between. CDR3 length equals 16 residues.

This clone was detected a few times. This chain connects TRBV7-3 to TRBJ1-1; weak D call: TRBD1 (6 bases). Looked up from germline, CDR1 is SGHTA and CDR2 is FQGTGA. Deletions cut 5 bases from V and 1 base from J, with 14 bases between. CDR3 length: 15 amino acids. The CDR3 loop is CASSLMDSPNTEAFF. The CDR3 DNA reads as TGTGCCAGCAGCCTTATGGACAGTCCGAACACTGAAGCTTTCTTT.

This sequence joins TRBV7-8 and TRBJ1-1, with 7 bases matching TRBD1. Germline V gene lookup returns CDR1 SGHVS and CDR2 FQNEAQ. V shed 5 bases and J 3 bases; nucleotides not matched to a gene: 12. The CDR3 loop spans 16 amino acids. CDR3 sequence: CASSILYRDRYTEAFF. CDR3 bases: TGTGCCAGCAGCATACTCTACCGGGACAGATACACTGAAGCTTTCTTT.

The V gene is TRBV7-2, the J gene TRBJ2-1, with D perhaps TRBD2 (6 bases). Germline CDR1 is SGHTA and CDR2 is FQGNSA. V lost 5 bases to trimming and J lost 4 bases, with 9 bases between them. The CDR3 is made up of 13 amino acids. The CDR3 protein is CASSPTSYNEQFF. In DNA form, the CDR3 reads TGTGCCAGCAGCCCGACTAGTTACAATGAGCAGTTCTTC.

The chain combines TRBV19 with TRBJ2-3; 10 bases are a match to TRBD1. V shed 5 bases and J 1 base; nucleotides not matched to a gene: 3. This CDR3 is 15 amino acids long. Germline V gene data show CDR1 as LNHDA and CDR2 as SQIVND (reference sequence). The CDR3 coding sequence is TGTGCCAGTAGTCATGGGACAGGGGGCACAGATACGCAGTATTTT. It translates to CASSHGTGGTDTQYF.

This clone was seen a few times. The CDR3 DNA reads TGTGCCAGCAGCAGGGGGAACACTGAAGCTTTCTTT. This gives the protein CASSRGNTEAFF. The chain is built from TRBV7-8 and TRBJ1-1; D is perhaps TRBD1 (5 bases). Germline V CDR1 and CDR2: SGHVS, FQNEAQ. This CDR3 is built from 12 residues. Trimming left V 5 bases short and J 1 base short, with 5 bases between.

The chain joins TRBV23-1 to TRBJ1-4; D is ambiguous. TRBV23-1 is known as an ORF, though its function is uncertain. This CDR3 is 17 amino acids long. Trimming stripped 0 bases from V and 3 bases from J, with 14 bases between. CDR3 residues: CASSQSRTDRANEKLFF. Here the CDR3 DNA reads TGCGCCAGCAGTCAATCGCGGACGGATAGGGCTAATGAAAAACTGTTTTTT.

This clone was recorded once. This rearrangement joins TRBV5-1 to TRBJ2-5; possibly TRBD1 or TRBD2 for D (5 bases each). The V end was cut by 4 bases, the J end by 5 bases, with 18 bases between. CDR1 is SGHRS and CDR2 is YFSETQ in the germline V gene. The CDR3 runs 15 residues. The CDR3 coding sequence is TGCGCCAGCAGCGAGGGACGGAGTAGTTGGGAGACCCAGTACTTC. It translates to CASSEGRSSWETQYF. Supplemented by reference TRBV5-1 and TRBJ2-5, the full variable domain reads KAGVTQTPRYLIKTRGQQVTLSCSPISGHRSVSWYQQTPGQGLQFLFEYFSETQRNKGNFPGRFSGRQFSNSRSEMNVSTLELGDSALYLCASSEGRSSWETQYFGPGTRLLVL.

The V gene is TRBV27, the J gene TRBJ1-5; possible D gene TRBD1, 6 bases. CDR1 is MNHEY, CDR2 SMNVEV, per germline (reference sequence). The CDR3 loop spans 14 amino acids. The V end lost 5 bases, the J end lost 5 bases, and 13 bases lay between the germline ends. DNA for the CDR3: TGTGCCAGCAGTCTGCGGGGGCCCGATCAGCCCCAGCATTTT. Translating gives CASSLRGPDQPQHF.

The gene calls are TRBV7-9 and TRBJ2-3, with a tentative D call TRBD1 (5 bases). Trimming stripped 5 bases from V and 3 bases from J, with 21 bases between. Germline lookup yields CDR1 SEHNR and CDR2 FQNEAQ (reference sequence). This CDR3 comprises 17 residues. The CDR3 sequence: CASSPKRQGMGTDTQYF. CDR3 coding DNA: TGTGCCAGCAGCCCGAAACGGCAGGGAATGGGTACAGATACGCAGTATTTT. Filled out from reference TRBV7-9 and TRBJ2-3, the complete variable domain reads DTGVSQNPRHKITKRGQNVTFRCDPISEHNRLYWYRQTLGQGPEFLTYFQNEAQLEKSRLLSDRFSAERPKGSFSTLEIQRTEQGDSAMYLCASSPKRQGMGTDTQYFGPGTRLTVL.

The J gene is TRBJ2-7, the V gene TRBV5-1; 13 bases agree with TRBD2. This CDR3 region has 16 residues. V gave up 7 bases and J gave up 5 bases; unmatched junction bases: 12. Germline V lookup: CDR1 SGHRS, CDR2 YFSETQ. The CDR3 is CASDPGTSGVPNEQYF. CDR3 nucleotides: TGCGCCAGCGATCCCGGGACTAGCGGGGTCCCCAACGAGCAGTACTTC.

The DNA for the CDR3 is TGTGCCAGCAGCCGGACAGGGGACTTTACCTACGAGCAGTACTTC. Amino acids: CASSRTGDFTYEQYF. The rearrangement joins TRBV7-2 to TRBJ2-5; the match to TRBD1 covers 9 bases. The J call may be faulty, since TRBJ2-7 better matches the DNA end. CDR1 is SGHTA and CDR2 is FQGNSA in the germline V gene. The CDR3 runs to 15 residues.

This chain connects TRBV21-1 to TRBJ2-4; the table names TRBD1, a call not compared with the DNA. TRBV21-1 is reported as a pseudogene. This CDR3 is 15 amino acids long. For the CDR3, the DNA is TGTGCCAGCAGCATCAAAGGGGGTCCGTCCAAACACCGGTACTTC. Residues: CASSIKGGPSKHRYF.

J is TRBJ2-1 and V is TRBV5-1; 12 nucleotides line up with TRBD2. Trimming removed 2 bases from V and 0 bases from J; junction bases left unmatched: 9. The CDR3 loop spans 19 amino acids. Germline CDR1 and CDR2: SGHRS and YFSETQ. For the CDR3, the DNA is TGCGCCAGCAGCTTATATTCGACTAGCGGGAGATTCTCCTACAATGAGCAGTTCTTC. Translating gives CASSLYSTSGRFSYNEQFF.

J is TRBJ1-6 and V is TRBV5-1, with D perhaps TRBD1 (5 bases). The CDR3 extends over 14 amino acids. CDR1 and CDR2 from the germline V gene are SGHRS and YFSETQ. V shed 4 bases and J shed 11 bases, with 16 bases lying between them. The CDR3 loop is CASSLEDRTTPLHF. The DNA for the CDR3 is TGCGCCAGCAGCCTAGAAGACAGAACTACACCCCTCCACTTT.

The V call is TRBV5-6, the J call TRBJ2-7; tentative D call: TRBD2 (6 bases). Germline-derived CDR1 and CDR2 are SGHDT and YYEEEE. V was clipped by 2 bases and J by 5 bases, with 8 bases between them. This CDR3 is built from 12 residues. CDR3 sequence: CASSFGGDEQYF. The CDR3 DNA follows: TGTGCCAGCAGCTTTGGAGGGGACGAGCAGTACTTC.

This rearrangement joins TRBV14 to TRBJ2-1, with 10 nucleotides matching TRBD2. Per the germline V gene, CDR1 is SGHDN and CDR2 is FVKESK. The V segment lost 6 bases and the J segment 9 bases; nucleotides outside the gene matches: 5. This CDR3 has 13 residues. The CDR3: CASRLAGEGEQFF. The CDR3, as DNA: TGTGCCAGCAGGCTAGCGGGAGAAGGTGAGCAGTTCTTC.

The gene calls are TRBV5-8 and TRBJ1-2, with D hard to call. Germline V gives CDR1 SGHTS, CDR2 YDEGEE. The CDR3 has 15 residues. V shed 0 bases and J shed 1 base, with 10 bases lying between them. The CDR3: CASSLGGLINYGYTF. DNA of the CDR3: TGTGCCAGCAGCTTGGGAGGCCTGATTAACTATGGCTACACCTTC.

V gene TRBV28 combines with J gene TRBJ1-6; D is unresolved. Looked up from germline, CDR1 is MDHEN and CDR2 is SYDVKM. The CDR3 is made up of 10 amino acids. Trimming left V 9 bases short and J 10 bases short, with 7 bases between. The CDR3: CASAGSPLHF. Written as DNA, the CDR3 is TGTGCCAGTGCGGGATCACCCCTCCACTTT.

J is TRBJ2-7 and V is TRBV5-6; TRBD1 is a possible D gene (7 bases). The V gene's germline CDR1 is SGHDT and CDR2 YYEEEE. CDR3 length: 14 residues. Deletions cut 5 bases from V and 9 bases from J, with 21 bases between. The CDR3 loop is CASRTQGGSVGQYF. CDR3 in DNA: TGTGCCAGCAGGACGCAGGGGGGCTCCGTAGGGCAGTACTTC.

This chain uses TRBV6-1 with TRBJ1-3; D gene uncertain. The CDR3 loop spans 14 amino acids. V lost 1 base to trimming and J lost 4 bases, with 8 bases between them. Germline assignment: CDR1 MNHNS and CDR2 SASEGT. The CDR3 DNA reads TGTGCCAGCAGTGAAGGACTCGGCGGAAACACCATATATTTT. This translates into CASSEGLGGNTIYF.

V gene TRBV11-1 combines with J gene TRBJ2-1; D not resolved. V lost 9 bases and J 0 bases, leaving 15 bases between the germline ends. The germline V gene has CDR1 SGHAT and CDR2 FQDESV (reference sequence). The CDR3 is 15 residues long. As DNA, the CDR3 is TGTGCCAGGAGCGCCTACATGAGCTCCTACAATGAGCAGTTCTTC. The encoded protein is CARSAYMSSYNEQFF.

This clone was observed a single time. The rearrangement links TRBV5-6 to TRBJ1-3; D remains unclear. Germline lookup yields CDR1 SGHDT and CDR2 YYEEEE. Trimming removed 0 bases at V and 1 base at J, with 8 bases between. The CDR3 runs 15 residues. The CDR3 bases are TGTGCCAGCAGCTTGGCCCCAGCATCTGGAAACACCATATATTTT. Its protein is CASSLAPASGNTIYF.

The sample holds a few counts of this clone. The CDR3, as DNA: TGTGCCAGCAGCGCCATACAGGGGCCTCCCTTCACAGATACGCAGTATTTT. Translation gives CASSAIQGPPFTDTQYF. This chain uses TRBV9 with TRBJ2-3, with 7 positions matching TRBD1. CDR3 size: 17 residues. The germline V gene encodes CDR1 SGDLS and CDR2 YYNGEE. The trim removed 3 bases at V and 2 bases at J, leaving 12 bases unmatched.

V gene TRBV4-2 combines with J gene TRBJ1-2; no reliable D call. Trimming removed 0 bases at V and 2 bases at J, with 16 bases between. Looked up from germline, CDR1 is LGHNA and CDR2 is YNFKEQ. CDR3 size: 17 residues. This CDR3 is CASSQEAGMTPNYGYTF. The CDR3 region has the DNA TGTGCCAGCAGCCAAGAGGCAGGCATGACCCCAAACTATGGCTACACCTTC.